The 32 T cell receptor beta chains below all came from one sample that was sequenced in a study of blood T cell repertoires in COVID-19. TCRdb keeps only in-frame clones here, not all; method: immunoSEQ multiplex PCR. The sample yields approximately 210,000 clones, 88% seen once. The sequenced sample consisted of peripheral blood. The receptors stem from a middle-aged man with acute or convalescent COVID-19.

This chain links TRBV28 with TRBJ2-3, with TRBD1 matching over 7 bases. This CDR3 comprises 13 residues. V lost 7 bases to trimming and J lost 7 bases; unmatched junction nucleotides: 8. In germline, CDR1 is MDHEN, CDR2 SYDVKM. The CDR3 DNA reads TGTGCCAGCATCGACAGGGTCCGCAATACGCAGTATTTT. Its translation is CASIDRVRNTQYF.

The sample holds one count of this clone. The chain combines TRBV19 with TRBJ2-3, with 8 bases identical to TRBD1. Germline V gene data show CDR1 as LNHDA and CDR2 as SQIVND (reference sequence). Trimming took 5 bases from V and 5 from J; bases not matched to a gene: 6. The CDR3 is made up of 14 amino acids. CDR3 in DNA: TGTGCCAGTAGTCTGCGGACAGGGCAAGATACGCAGTATTTT. Translation: CASSLRTGQDTQYF.

This clone has only one observation. The junction differs from germline at one of its ends, possibly a read error. The chain carries TRBV7-7 and TRBJ2-3; 7 bases fit TRBD2. Germline V gene data show CDR1 as SSHAT and CDR2 as FNYEAQ (reference sequence). The CDR3 runs 16 residues. The CDR3 DNA reads TGTGCTAGCAGCTTAGGCCCACTAGCGAGCACAGATACGCAGTATTTT. Translating gives CASSLGPLASTDTQYF.

The rearrangement links TRBV9 to TRBJ2-1, with TRBD2 matching over 7 bases. The CDR3 spans 15 residues. CDR1 and CDR2 (germline): SGDLS, YYNGEE. Trimming took 0 bases from V and 8 from J; bases not matched to a gene: 8. The CDR3 DNA follows: TGTGCCAGCAGCGTAGGCGGGAGTGCCTTGGATGAGCAGTTCTTC. It encodes CASSVGGSALDEQFF.

This chain joins TRBV27 and TRBJ1-1; D is possibly TRBD1 (6 bases). Trimming left V 5 bases short and J 0 bases short, with 10 bases between. Germline CDR1 and CDR2: MNHEY and SMNVEV (reference sequence). CDR3 length equals 14 residues. CDR3 bases: TGTGCCAGCAGTCAGGGGACGGTGAACACTGAAGCTTTCTTT. Translated, it gives CASSQGTVNTEAFF.

The chain links TRBV7-6 to TRBJ2-7, with 7 bases fitting TRBD2. Germline V CDR1 and CDR2: SGHVS, FNYEAQ. V gave up 5 bases and J gave up 3 bases; unmatched junction bases: 10. The length of the CDR3 is 15 residues. DNA of the CDR3: TGTGCCAGCAGCCCCGAAGGGGAGGGGTACTACGAGCAGTACTTC. It yields the protein CASSPEGEGYYEQYF. Drawing the rest from reference TRBV7-6 and TRBJ2-7, the complete variable domain is GAGVSQSPRYKVTKRGQDVALRCDPISGHVSLYWYRQALGQGPEFLTYFNYEAQQDKSGLPNDRFSAERPEGSISTLTIQRTEQRDSAMYRCASSPEGEGYYEQYFGPGTRLTVT.

This clone was detected a few times. The chain employs TRBV19 and TRBJ2-5, with 9 bases matching TRBD1. Germline CDR1 is LNHDA and CDR2 is SQIVND (reference sequence). Trimming cost V 3 bases and J 5 bases; bases outside gene matches: 7. CDR3 length: 15 amino acids. This CDR3 is CASSILTGGRETQYF. For the CDR3, the DNA is TGTGCCAGTAGTATCCTTACAGGGGGCCGGGAGACCCAGTACTTC.

This sequence joins TRBV4-2 and TRBJ2-1, with TRBD2 matching 11 bases. Germline values: CDR1 LGHNA, CDR2 YNFKEQ. This CDR3 is built from 19 residues. V trimming: 1 base; J trimming: 7 bases; junction bases outside the gene matches: 15. The CDR3 DNA is TGTGCCAGCAGCCAAGGTGATAGCGGGAGGGCCGAAAGAAAAAATGAGCAGTTCTTC. Residues: CASSQGDSGRAERKNEQFF.

This clone was counted only a few times. The sample contains more than one DNA sequence encoding this CDR3. J is TRBJ2-3 and V is TRBV5-1; 7 nucleotides match TRBD1. CDR1 and CDR2 from the germline V gene are SGHRS and YFSETQ. After removal of 4 bases from V and 0 bases from J, the junction contained 5 bases not matched to a gene. The CDR3 runs 15 residues. CDR3 bases: TGCGCCAGCAGCACGGGACAGCCTAGCACAGATACGCAGTATTTT. Translation gives CASSTGQPSTDTQYF.

This CDR3 is CASSLPRTGTTGELFF. The DNA of the CDR3 is TGTGCCAGCAGCTTACCCCGGACAGGAACCACCGGGGAGCTGTTTTTT. The rearrangement joins TRBV7-9 to TRBJ2-2; 7 positions match TRBD1. The CDR3 contains 16 residues. Germline loops: CDR1 SEHNR, CDR2 FQNEAQ (reference sequence). Losses at the gene ends were 2 bases for V and 4 bases for J; bases not matched to a gene: 7.

This chain joins TRBV7-8 and TRBJ1-4; 9 bases fit TRBD1. The V and J ends lost 2 bases and 5 bases, in that order; junction bases with no gene match: 9. Looked up from germline, CDR1 is SGHVS and CDR2 is FQNEAQ. The CDR3 consists of 17 residues. CDR3 DNA sequence: TGTGCCAGCAGCTTACCCCAGGACAGGGGTTCAAATGAAAAACTGTTTTTT. Its protein product is CASSLPQDRGSNEKLFF.

This chain joins TRBV28 and TRBJ2-7, with 12 bases that match TRBD2. The CDR3 has 15 residues. After removal of 7 bases from V and 2 bases from J, the junction contained 6 bases not matched to a gene. Germline V CDR1 and CDR2: MDHEN, SYDVKM. CDR3: CASNGPSGGAYEQYF. CDR3 sequence (DNA): TGTGCCAGCAATGGCCCTAGCGGGGGGGCCTACGAGCAGTACTTC.

The rearrangement joins TRBV15 to TRBJ1-3; D unresolved. Trimming pared 0 bases from V and 0 bases from J, leaving 15 bases between. CDR1 is LNHNV and CDR2 is YYDKDF in the germline V gene (reference sequence). The CDR3 extends over 18 amino acids. CDR3 in amino acids: CATSRDLWHTSSGNTIYF. CDR3 DNA sequence: TGTGCCACCAGCAGAGATCTCTGGCACACCAGCTCTGGAAACACCATATATTTT.

The chain is built from TRBV4-1 and TRBJ2-3; TRBD1 matches 9 bases. J was trimmed by 1 base and V by 2 bases; bases with no gene match: 4. Germline-derived CDR1 and CDR2 are MGHRA and YSYEKL. The CDR3 totals 16 residues. The CDR3 loop is CASSQTGGARTDTQYF. DNA for the CDR3: TGCGCCAGCAGCCAAACAGGGGGCGCCCGCACAGATACGCAGTATTTT.

This sequence joins TRBV4-2 and TRBJ1-5; perhaps TRBD1 as D (6 bases). The ends were cut back, 6 bases at V and 6 bases at J, with 18 bases in the middle. CDR1 is LGHNA, CDR2 YNFKEQ, per germline. The CDR3 extends over 15 amino acids. The DNA of the CDR3 is TGTGCCAGCAGTACTATTACAGGGAATAGTCAGCCCCAGCATTTT. Encoded protein: CASSTITGNSQPQHF.

The genes are TRBV7-2 and TRBJ1-2; tentative D call: TRBD1 (6 bases). Germline lookup yields CDR1 SGHTA and CDR2 FQGNSA. CDR3 length equals 15 residues. V was shortened by 4 bases and J by 2 bases, with 14 bases between the two germline ends. This CDR3 reads CASSSSIGQNYGYTF. As DNA, the CDR3 is TGTGCCAGCAGCTCCTCGATAGGACAGAACTATGGCTACACCTTC. Looking up the rest from reference TRBV7-2 and TRBJ1-2 gives the full variable domain: GAGVSQSPSNKVTEKGKDVELRCDPISGHTALYWYRQSLGQGLEFLIYFQGNSAPDKSGLPSDRFSAERTGGSVSTLTIQRTQQEDSAVYLCASSSSIGQNYGYTFGSGTRLTVV.

Only one count was recorded for this clone. The rearrangement joins TRBV18 to TRBJ1-5; D perhaps matches TRBD1 (6 bases). CDR1 is KGHSH and CDR2 is LQKENI in the germline V gene. The germline V and J ends were trimmed by 0 bases and 1 base, with 10 bases remaining between them. The CDR3 loop spans 16 amino acids. CDR3 bases: TGTGCCAGCTCACCACCGGGGCAGGGGAGCAATCAGCCCCAGCATTTT. Amino acid sequence: CASSPPGQGSNQPQHF. Full variable domain (outside the CDR3, taken from reference TRBV18 and TRBJ1-5): NAGVMQNPRHLVRRRGQEARLRCSPMKGHSHVYWYRQLPEEGLKFMVYLQKENIIDESGMPKERFSAEFPKEGPSILRIQQVVRGDSAAYFCASSPPGQGSNQPQHFGDGTRLSIL.

The chain joins TRBV9 to TRBJ2-1; D is unclear. Trimming took off 0 bases at V and 0 bases at J, with 10 bases between the two ends. Germline CDR1 SGDLS, CDR2 YYNGEE. CDR3 length: 16 residues. As DNA, the CDR3 is TGTGCCAGCAGCGTAGCGGCGGATAGCTCCTACAATGAGCAGTTCTTC. It codes for CASSVAADSSYNEQFF.

The rearrangement joins TRBV2 to TRBJ1-1; the D gene is possibly TRBD1 (6 bases). The V gene's germline CDR1 is SNHLY and CDR2 FYNNEI. V dropped 8 bases and J dropped 0 bases, with 10 bases sitting between them. The CDR3 runs 13 residues. The chain's CDR3 is CASGGHLNTEAFF. The CDR3 region has the DNA TGTGCCAGCGGGGGACATTTGAACACTGAAGCTTTCTTT.

The gene calls are TRBV4-3 and TRBJ2-4, with TRBD2 matching over 8 bases. Germline V CDR1 and CDR2: LGHNA, YSLEER. This CDR3 contains 13 residues. V was clipped by 1 base and J by 10 bases; unmatched bases: 3. CDR3: CASSQGPGGIQYF. DNA for the CDR3: TGCGCCAGCAGCCAAGGGCCGGGAGGGATTCAGTACTTC.

This chain links TRBV5-1 with TRBJ1-2; a weak D match, TRBD1 (6 bases). Per germline, CDR1 SGHRS and CDR2 YFSETQ. V was cut by 4 bases and J by 4 bases, with 20 bases left in between. The CDR3 runs to 16 residues. The CDR3 loop is CASSRGGQQVSYGYTF. DNA for the CDR3: TGCGCCAGCAGCCGGGGTGGACAGCAGGTATCCTATGGCTACACCTTC.

The chain links TRBV14 to TRBJ2-7; 8 nucleotides agree with TRBD1. There are 15 residues in the CDR3. Germline CDR1 and CDR2: SGHDN and FVKESK. Trimming took 1 base from V and 8 from J; bases not matched to a gene: 10. CDR3 nucleotide sequence: TGTGCCAGCAGCCAAGCAGGACAGGGCCCCATGAAGCAGTACTTC. Its translation is CASSQAGQGPMKQYF.

The table lists this clone with a count of one. J is TRBJ1-1 and V is TRBV27; D is undetermined. With 2 bases removed from V and 3 bases from J, the gap between germline ends came to 10 bases. Germline-derived CDR1 and CDR2 are MNHEY and SMNVEV (reference sequence). This CDR3 has 14 amino acids. The CDR3 sequence is CASSLEGTYTEAFF. In DNA, the CDR3 is TGTGCCAGCAGTTTAGAGGGAACGTACACTGAAGCTTTCTTT.

This chain connects TRBV4-1 to TRBJ2-5, with 7 positions matching TRBD1. V lost 0 bases to trimming and J lost 1 base; unmatched junction nucleotides: 8. CDR1 is MGHRA, CDR2 YSYEKL, per germline. CDR3 length: 17 amino acids. CDR3 DNA sequence: TGCGCCAGCAGCCAAGATATTCCCGGGACAGCCCAAGAGACCCAGTACTTC. Translated: CASSQDIPGTAQETQYF.

The chain links TRBV4-3 to TRBJ2-1, with 8 positions matching TRBD2. The V and J ends lost 0 bases and 5 bases, in that order; junction bases with no gene match: 9. Germline values: CDR1 LGHNA, CDR2 YSLEER. CDR3 length: 17 amino acids. The CDR3 DNA reads as TGCGCCAGCAGCCAAGATCGAATAGCGGGGCCCCACAATGAGCAGTTCTTC. The encoded protein is CASSQDRIAGPHNEQFF.

The chain joins TRBV2 to TRBJ1-1, with D possibly matching TRBD1 (5 bases). Trimming removed 6 bases from V and 2 bases from J, with 13 bases in between. Germline V gene lookup returns CDR1 SNHLY and CDR2 FYNNEI. CDR3 length: 14 amino acids. The CDR3 spells CASRQEIRNTEAFF. CDR3 nucleotides: TGTGCCAGCAGACAGGAGATAAGAAACACTGAAGCTTTCTTT.

The chain has TRBV10-3 and TRBJ2-7, with 7 bases fitting TRBD2. V shed 4 bases and J 0 bases; nucleotides not matched to a gene: 0. Germline lookup yields CDR1 ENHRY and CDR2 SYGVKD. The CDR3 has 13 amino acids. CDR3 in DNA: TGTGCCATCAGTGGCGGGAGCTCCTACGAGCAGTACTTC. Translated: CAISGGSSYEQYF.

This chain links TRBV28 with TRBJ2-2; 8 positions agree with TRBD1. Germline loops: CDR1 MDHEN, CDR2 SYDVKM. The CDR3 consists of 15 residues. The V gene end was trimmed by 4 bases and the J gene end by 4 bases; junction bases not matched to a gene: 5. CDR3 region: CASSWTGRRTGELFF. The DNA of the CDR3 is TGTGCCAGCAGTTGGACAGGGAGGCGCACCGGGGAGCTGTTTTTT.

This clone was seen only once. This rearrangement joins TRBV11-2 to TRBJ2-5; 9 bases align to TRBD1. The trim removed 5 bases at V and 4 bases at J, leaving 5 bases unmatched. The germline V gene has CDR1 SGHAT and CDR2 FQNNGV. The CDR3 is made up of 14 amino acids. The CDR3 coding sequence is TGTGCCAGCAGCCCGGGACAGGGAGGAGAGACCCAGTACTTC. Translated: CASSPGQGGETQYF.

The gene calls are TRBV5-1 and TRBJ2-7, with a tentative D call TRBD1 (5 bases). This CDR3 has 15 amino acids. V lost 0 bases and J lost 5, with 15 bases in between. Germline assignment: CDR1 SGHRS and CDR2 YFSETQ. The CDR3 DNA sequence: TGCGCCAGCAGCTTGGCTTCTGGCAGGGTTCACGAGCAGTACTTC. This codes for CASSLASGRVHEQYF.

This chain joins TRBV4-2 and TRBJ1-4; 7 nucleotides align to TRBD1. The CDR3 loop spans 15 amino acids. CDR1 is LGHNA and CDR2 is YNFKEQ in the germline V gene. V lost 0 bases and J lost 8; bases outside the gene matches: 6. CDR3 amino acids: CASSQDQTGWEKLFF. The CDR3 DNA reads as TGTGCCAGCAGCCAAGATCAGACAGGGTGGGAAAAACTGTTTTTT.

The V gene is TRBV7-9, the J gene TRBJ1-2; tentative D call: TRBD1 (6 bases). The CDR3 consists of 15 residues. Germline CDR1 and CDR2: SEHNR and FQNEAQ (reference sequence). V gave up 5 bases and J gave up 4 bases, with 17 bases separating them. The CDR3 spells CASSPAGGGPYGYTF. CDR3 in DNA: TGTGCCAGCAGCCCCGCTGGGGGGGGGCCCTATGGCTACACCTTC.